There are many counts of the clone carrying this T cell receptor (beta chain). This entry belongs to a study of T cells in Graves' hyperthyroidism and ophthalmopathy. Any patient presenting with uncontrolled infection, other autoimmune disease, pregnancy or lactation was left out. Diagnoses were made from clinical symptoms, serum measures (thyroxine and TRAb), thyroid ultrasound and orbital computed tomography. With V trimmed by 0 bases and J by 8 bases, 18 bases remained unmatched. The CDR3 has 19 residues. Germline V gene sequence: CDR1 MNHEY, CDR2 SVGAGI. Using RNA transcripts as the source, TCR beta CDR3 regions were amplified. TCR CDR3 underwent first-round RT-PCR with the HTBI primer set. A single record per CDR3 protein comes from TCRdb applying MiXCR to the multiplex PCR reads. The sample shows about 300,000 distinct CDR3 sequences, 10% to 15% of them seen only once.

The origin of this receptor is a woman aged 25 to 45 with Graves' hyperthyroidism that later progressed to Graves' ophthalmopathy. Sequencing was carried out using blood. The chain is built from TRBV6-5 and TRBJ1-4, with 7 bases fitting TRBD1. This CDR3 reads CASSYSTIQGTEGFEKLFF. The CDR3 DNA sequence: TGTGCCAGCAGTTACTCGACTATACAGGGGACGGAGGGTTTCGAAAAACTGTTTTTT.